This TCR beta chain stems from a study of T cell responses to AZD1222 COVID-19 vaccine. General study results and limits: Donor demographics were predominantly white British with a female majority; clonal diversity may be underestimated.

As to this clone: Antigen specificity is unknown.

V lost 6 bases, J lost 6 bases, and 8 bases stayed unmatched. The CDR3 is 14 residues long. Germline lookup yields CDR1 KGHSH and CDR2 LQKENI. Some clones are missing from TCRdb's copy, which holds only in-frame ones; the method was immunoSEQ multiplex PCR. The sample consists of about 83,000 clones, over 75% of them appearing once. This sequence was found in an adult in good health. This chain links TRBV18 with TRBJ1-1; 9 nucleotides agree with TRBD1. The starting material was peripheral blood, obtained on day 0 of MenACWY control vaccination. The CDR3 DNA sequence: TGTGCCAGCTCTCTACAGGGGGCGAGTGCTGAAGCTTTCTTT. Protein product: CASSLQGASAEAFF.